This paragraph reports one T cell receptor (beta chain). Its target is unknown. This entry belongs to a study of cytomegalovirus exposure and HLA in healthy donors. The PCR used 60 Vbeta and 13 Jbeta primers. The repertoire was sequenced with immunoSEQ multiplex PCR; TCRdb's copy has only in-frame clones and lacks some. Altogether some 96,000 clones are present, 60% to 80% being singletons, with the ten largest covering 15% to 20%. General observations from the study: Rarity held for most TCR sequences, but there were some public TCRs that occurred in many donors.

Each donor was healthy, and each was a bone marrow donor. CDR1 is PRHDT and CDR2 is FYEKMQ in the germline V gene (reference sequence). CDR3 length: 15 amino acids. V trimming: 4 bases; J trimming: 1 base; junction bases outside the gene matches: 6. The TCR sequence derives from a woman aged 60 to 75 in good health and CMV-seropositive. The sequenced sample was PBMCs. The chain combines TRBV13 with TRBJ1-2; 7 bases are shared with TRBD1. CDR3 protein: CASSSTGVYNYGYTF. For the CDR3, the DNA is TGTGCCAGCAGCTCCACAGGGGTGTATAACTATGGCTACACCTTC.